A single sample gave rise to the 14 T cell receptor beta chains below, sequenced in a study of CD8+ T cells in alopecia areata. Treatment specified: oral pan-JAK inhibitor, 5-10 mg twice daily. Once RNA had been extracted, it was reverse transcribed into cDNA to act as the sequencing template. Some clones are missing from TCRdb's copy, which holds only in-frame ones; the method was immunoSEQ multiplex PCR. The sample holds about 220,000 clones, about 58% seen once. The sequences come from CD4+ T cells sorted from blood, collected at week 4, from a patient treated with tofacitinib. The origin of the receptors is a human donor with alopecia areata.

This clone was seen only a few times. This sequence joins TRBV29-1 and TRBJ2-5, with 8 bases matching TRBD2. J was trimmed by 8 bases and V by 4 bases; bases with no gene match: 9. Germline loops: CDR1 SQVTM, CDR2 ANQGSEA. The CDR3 is made up of 13 amino acids. CDR3 loop: CSVADGGGRTQYF. The CDR3 region has the DNA TGCAGCGTTGCGGACGGGGGGGGACGAACCCAGTACTTC.

This clone has just a few counts. The chain combines TRBV5-1 with TRBJ1-4; 10 bases match TRBD1. The CDR3 extends over 14 amino acids. Germline CDR1 and CDR2: SGHRS and YFSETQ. V was clipped by 2 bases and J by 6 bases; unmatched bases: 1. This chain's CDR3 is CASSFGTGDEKLFF. CDR3 bases: TGCGCCAGCAGCTTCGGGACAGGGGATGAAAAACTGTTTTTT.

This clone was observed a handful of times. The rearrangement joins TRBV7-3 to TRBJ2-3; a possible D gene is TRBD2 (7 bases). There are 15 residues in the CDR3. V was cut by 5 bases and J by 1 base, with 13 bases left in between. CDR1 SGHTA and CDR2 FQGTGA come from the germline V gene. The CDR3 DNA reads as TGTGCCAGCAGCCCGGCGGGGGCCGGCACAGATACGCAGTATTTT. Residues: CASSPAGAGTDTQYF.

Worth noting for this clone: The junction departs from the called germline gene at one end, perhaps through a read error. V gene TRBV18 combines with J gene TRBJ2-3, with D unclear. The germline CDR1 and CDR2 sequences are KGHSH and LQKENI. CDR3 length: 13 amino acids. CDR3 DNA sequence: TGTGCCAGCTCAGCACCTAGCACAGATACGCAGTATTTT. This gives the protein CASSAPSTDTQYF.

The genes are TRBV9 and TRBJ1-1; 9 nucleotides match TRBD1. The germline V gene encodes CDR1 SGDLS and CDR2 YYNGEE. Losses at the gene ends were 0 bases for V and 5 bases for J; bases not matched to a gene: 11. This CDR3 is built from 17 residues. The CDR3, as DNA: TGTGCCAGCAGCGTAGGGGTATACAGGGGGCGCGGGACTGAAGCTTTCTTT. Its translation: CASSVGVYRGRGTEAFF.

The rearrangement uses TRBV30 and TRBJ1-2; a weak D match, TRBD1 (5 bases). The V end lost 8 bases, the J end lost 7 bases, and 17 bases lay between the germline ends. Germline CDR1 GTSNPN, CDR2 SVGIG (reference sequence). The CDR3 is 12 residues long. Here the CDR3 reads CATQPGHSGYTF. The CDR3 DNA is TGTGCCACCCAACCGGGGCACAGTGGCTACACCTTC. Complete variable domain (other parts from reference TRBV30 and TRBJ1-2): SQTIHQWPATLVQPVGSPLSLECTVEGTSNPNLYWYRQAAGRGLQLLFYSVGIGQISSEVPQNLSASRPQDRQFILSSKKLLLSDSGFYLCATQPGHSGYTFGSGTRLTVV.

Regarding this clone: Other DNA sequences of this sample code for an identical CDR3. The chain has TRBV30 and TRBJ2-7; D unclear. The germline V gene has CDR1 GTSNPN and CDR2 SVGIG (reference sequence). Trimming removed 2 bases at V and 2 bases at J, with 7 bases between. The CDR3 runs 12 residues. CDR3 DNA sequence: TGTGCCTGGAGTAAGGGAACCTACGAGCAGTACTTC. It yields the protein CAWSKGTYEQYF.

The chain carries TRBV25-1 and TRBJ2-5; the match to TRBD1 covers 7 bases. The junction had 5 bases not matched to a gene; V was cut back by 3 bases and J by 1 base. Germline V lookup: CDR1 MGHDK, CDR2 SYGVNS. This CDR3 region has 15 residues. The CDR3: CASSDRDRSQETQYF. The CDR3 DNA reads as TGTGCCAGCAGTGACCGGGACAGATCCCAAGAGACCCAGTACTTC.

This clone came up once. The rearrangement uses TRBV2 and TRBJ1-2; the D gene is possibly TRBD1 (5 bases). Germline lookup yields CDR1 SNHLY and CDR2 FYNNEI. CDR3 length equals 13 residues. The V end was cut by 2 bases, the J end by 2 bases, with 6 bases between. CDR3 region: CASSEQGNYGYTF. Here the CDR3 DNA reads TGTGCCAGCAGTGAACAGGGAAACTATGGCTACACCTTC. The complete variable domain, with remaining parts taken from reference TRBV2 and TRBJ1-2, reads EPEVTQTPSHQVTQMGQEVILRCVPISNHLYFYWYRQILGQKVEFLVSFYNNEISEKSEIFDDQFSVERPDGSNFTLKIRSTKLEDSAMYFCASSEQGNYGYTFGSGTRLTVV.

The V gene is TRBV27, the J gene TRBJ1-5; no clear D. In germline, CDR1 is MNHEY, CDR2 SMNVEV (reference sequence). V was clipped by 2 bases and J by 5 bases, with 1 base between them. This CDR3 contains 11 residues. CDR3 loop: CASSLDQPQHF. The CDR3 nucleotides read TGTGCCAGCAGTTTAGATCAGCCCCAGCATTTT.

The rearrangement links TRBV4-3 to TRBJ2-2, with D hard to call. The CDR3 is 14 amino acids. V was shortened by 4 bases and J by 4 bases, with 10 bases between the two germline ends. Germline V gene sequence: CDR1 LGHNA, CDR2 YSLEER. For the CDR3, the DNA is TGCGCCAGCAGCCCCGCTCCGTTCACCGGGGAGCTGTTTTTT. Protein product: CASSPAPFTGELFF.

This clone was counted only a few times. The J gene is TRBJ2-3, the V gene TRBV2; a possible D gene is TRBD1 (5 bases). V lost 5 bases and J 2 bases, leaving 8 bases between the germline ends. The germline V gene encodes CDR1 SNHLY and CDR2 FYNNEI. The CDR3 spans 13 residues. The CDR3 DNA reads TGTGCCAGCAGTCCAGGGTCCACAGATACGCAGTATTTT. Its translation is CASSPGSTDTQYF.

The J gene is TRBJ2-3, the V gene TRBV6-1; 10 positions match TRBD2. In germline, CDR1 is MNHNS, CDR2 SASEGT. The CDR3 spans 15 residues. With V trimmed by 8 bases and J by 4 bases, 9 bases remained unmatched. CDR3 sequence: CASGMSSGGADTQYF. CDR3 DNA: TGTGCCAGCGGAATGTCTAGCGGGGGTGCAGATACGCAGTATTTT.

This clone occurred a few times. In nucleotides, the CDR3 is TGTGCCAGCAGCTTAGAACCCCCCCGGGGTTCGGCTTTCTTT. Residues: CASSLEPPRGSAFF. The rearrangement links TRBV11-2 to TRBJ1-1; D not certain. This CDR3 contains 14 residues. Germline V lookup: CDR1 SGHAT, CDR2 FQNNGV. V lost 0 bases and J lost 11, with 16 bases in between.